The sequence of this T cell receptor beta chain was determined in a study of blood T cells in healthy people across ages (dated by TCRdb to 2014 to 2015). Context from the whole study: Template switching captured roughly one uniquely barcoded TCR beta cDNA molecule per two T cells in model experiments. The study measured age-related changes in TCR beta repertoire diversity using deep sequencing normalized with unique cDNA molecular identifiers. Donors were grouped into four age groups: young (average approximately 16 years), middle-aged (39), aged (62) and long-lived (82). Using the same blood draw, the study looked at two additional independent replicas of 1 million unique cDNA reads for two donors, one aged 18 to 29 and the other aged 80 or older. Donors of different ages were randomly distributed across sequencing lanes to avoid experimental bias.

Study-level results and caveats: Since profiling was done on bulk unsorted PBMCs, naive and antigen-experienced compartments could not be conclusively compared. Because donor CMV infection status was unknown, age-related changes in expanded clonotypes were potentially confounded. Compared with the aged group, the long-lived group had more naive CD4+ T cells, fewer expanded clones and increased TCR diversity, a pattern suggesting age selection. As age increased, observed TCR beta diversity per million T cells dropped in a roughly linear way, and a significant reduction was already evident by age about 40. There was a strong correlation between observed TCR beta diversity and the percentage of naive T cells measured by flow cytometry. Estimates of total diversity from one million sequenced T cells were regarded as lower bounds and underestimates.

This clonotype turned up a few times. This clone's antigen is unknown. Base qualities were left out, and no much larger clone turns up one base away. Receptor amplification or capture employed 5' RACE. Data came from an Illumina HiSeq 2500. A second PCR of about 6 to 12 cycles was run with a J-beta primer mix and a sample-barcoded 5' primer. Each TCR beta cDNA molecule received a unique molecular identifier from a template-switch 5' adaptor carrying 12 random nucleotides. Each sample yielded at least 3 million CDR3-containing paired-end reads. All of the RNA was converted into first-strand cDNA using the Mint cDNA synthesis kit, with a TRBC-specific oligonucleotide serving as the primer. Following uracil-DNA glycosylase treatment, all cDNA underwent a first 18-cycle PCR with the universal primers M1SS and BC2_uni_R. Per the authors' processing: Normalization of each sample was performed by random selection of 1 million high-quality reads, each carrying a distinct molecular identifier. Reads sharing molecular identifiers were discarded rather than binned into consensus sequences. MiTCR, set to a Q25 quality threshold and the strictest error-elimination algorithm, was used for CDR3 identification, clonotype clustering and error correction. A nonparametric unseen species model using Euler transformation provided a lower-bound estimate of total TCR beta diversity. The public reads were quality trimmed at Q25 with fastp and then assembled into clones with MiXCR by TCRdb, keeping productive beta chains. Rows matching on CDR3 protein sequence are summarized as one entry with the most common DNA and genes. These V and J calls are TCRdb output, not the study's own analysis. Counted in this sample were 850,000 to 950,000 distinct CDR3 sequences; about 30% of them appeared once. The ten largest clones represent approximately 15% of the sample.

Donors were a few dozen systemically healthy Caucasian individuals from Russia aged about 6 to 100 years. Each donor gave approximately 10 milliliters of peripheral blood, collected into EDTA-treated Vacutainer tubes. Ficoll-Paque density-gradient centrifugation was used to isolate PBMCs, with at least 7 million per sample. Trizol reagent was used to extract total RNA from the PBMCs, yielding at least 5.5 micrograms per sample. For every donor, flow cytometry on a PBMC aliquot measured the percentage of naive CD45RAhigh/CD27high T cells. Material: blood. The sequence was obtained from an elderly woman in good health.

The CDR3 protein sequence reads: CASSFSPGGEKLFF. At the DNA level, the sequence is TGTGCCAGCAGCTTTTCGCCAGGTGGCGAAAAACTGTTTTTT. This chain is built from TRBV3-1 and TRBJ1-4, with the D gene not clear enough to name. Trimming at the junction amounts to 5 bases on V and 8 bases on J, and the germline ends lie 15 bases apart. CDR1 is given as LGHDT and CDR2 as YNNKEL, both from the germline V gene (reference sequence). From the cysteine through the phenylalanine, the CDR3 covers 14 amino acids. The only DNA kept is the CDR3, 42 bases in frame from the first base.